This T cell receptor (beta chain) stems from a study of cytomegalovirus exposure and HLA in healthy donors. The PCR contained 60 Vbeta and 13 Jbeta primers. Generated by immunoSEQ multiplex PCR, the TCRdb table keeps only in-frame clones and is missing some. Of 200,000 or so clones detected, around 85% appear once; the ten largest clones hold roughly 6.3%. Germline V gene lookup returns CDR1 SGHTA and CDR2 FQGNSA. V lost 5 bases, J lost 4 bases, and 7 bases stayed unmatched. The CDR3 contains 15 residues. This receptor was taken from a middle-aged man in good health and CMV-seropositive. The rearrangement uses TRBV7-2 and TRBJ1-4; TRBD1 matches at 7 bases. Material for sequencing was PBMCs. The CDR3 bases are TGTGCCAGCAGCGTCGGACAGGCTAATAATGAAAAACTGTTTTTT. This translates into CASSVGQANNEKLFF.